These T cell receptor beta chains were read from a single sample in a study of T cell clonotyping in hematopoietic cell transplantation. The method was immunoSEQ multiplex PCR; TCRdb's version includes in-frame clones alone and lacks a portion of them. The sample includes tens of thousands of clones, 90% to 95% seen only once; the top ten take 1.5% to 2%. The sample here was peripheral blood mononuclear cells, taken before stem cell transplant. Receptor source: a man in his forties with chronic myeloid leukemia. Some clones in this sample may be carry-over from other donors' samples. CDR3s include the opening cysteine and the closing phenylalanine or tryptophan. The D gene is left open where the match is weak. The size entry is marked missing in some rows and otherwise reads once, few, many or a size class.

V gene: TRBV6-5
D gene: TRBD1
clone size: -
J gene: TRBJ1-1
CDR3 protein: CASSATGYGTEAFF
CDR3 DNA: TGTGCCAGCAGTGCGACAGGGTACGGCACTGAAGCTTTCTTT

V gene: TRBV7-9
D gene: TRBD1
clone size: -
J gene: TRBJ1-2
CDR3 protein: CASSLGGTGDGYTF
CDR3 DNA: TGTGCCAGCAGCTTAGGGGGGACAGGCGATGGCTACACCTTC

V gene: TRBV19
D gene: TRBD1
clone size: once
J gene: TRBJ1-2
CDR3 protein: CASSIEGTGLYGYTF
CDR3 DNA: TGTGCCAGTAGTATAGAGGGGACAGGGCTCTATGGCTACACCTTC

V gene: TRBV7-3
D gene: TRBD2
clone size: -
J gene: TRBJ2-3
CDR3 protein: CASSLSALAGATGGTQYF
CDR3 DNA: TGTGCCAGCAGCTTATCCGCCCTAGCGGGGGCTACGGGAGGAACGCAGTATTTT

V gene: TRBV2
D gene: TRBD1
clone size: -
J gene: TRBJ1-5
CDR3 protein: CASRVRGDTGQPQHF
CDR3 DNA: TGTGCCAGCAGGGTCAGGGGGGACACGGGTCAGCCCCAGCATTTT

V gene: TRBV13
D gene: TRBD1
clone size: -
J gene: TRBJ2-7
CDR3 protein: CASSTRDRGNEQYF
CDR3 DNA: TGTGCCAGCAGCACCCGGGACAGGGGGAACGAGCAGTACTTC

V gene: TRBV30
D gene: -
clone size: -
J gene: TRBJ2-6
CDR3 protein: CAWNPGPPWANVLTF
CDR3 DNA: TGTGCCTGGAACCCTGGGCCGCCTTGGGCCAACGTCCTGACTTTC

V gene: TRBV6-5
D gene: -
clone size: -
J gene: TRBJ2-7
CDR3 protein: CASSRDVSYEQYF
CDR3 DNA: TGTGCCAGCAGTCGGGACGTTTCCTACGAGCAGTACTTC

V gene: TRBV5-3
D gene: TRBD1
clone size: -
J gene: TRBJ1-1
CDR3 protein: CARSPEGQAHRLNTEAFF
CDR3 DNA: TGTGCCAGAAGCCCGGAGGGACAGGCACACCGTCTGAACACTGAAGCTTTCTTT

V gene: TRBV6-5
D gene: -
clone size: -
J gene: TRBJ2-7
CDR3 protein: CASTDSNNYEQYF
CDR3 DNA: TGTGCCAGCACCGACAGTAACAACTACGAGCAGTACTTC

V gene: TRBV27
D gene: TRBD1
clone size: -
J gene: TRBJ2-7
CDR3 protein: CASRLTGTEPYEQYF
CDR3 DNA: TGTGCCAGCAGGCTAACCGGGACAGAGCCCTACGAGCAGTACTTC

V gene: TRBV10-3
D gene: -
clone size: once
J gene: TRBJ1-5
CDR3 protein: CAISEGIDQPQHF
CDR3 DNA: TGTGCCATCAGTGAAGGGATCGATCAGCCCCAGCATTTT

V gene: TRBV5-1
D gene: -
clone size: -
J gene: TRBJ1-1
CDR3 protein: CASSRDSGTEAFF
CDR3 DNA: TGCGCCAGCAGCCGCGACAGCGGGACTGAAGCTTTCTTT

V gene: TRBV6-1
D gene: -
clone size: -
J gene: TRBJ1-2
CDR3 protein: CASSEQGNYGYTF
CDR3 DNA: TGTGCCAGCAGTGAACAGGGTAACTATGGCTACACCTTC

V gene: TRBV5-4
D gene: -
clone size: -
J gene: TRBJ1-2
CDR3 protein: CASSTGFFHGYTF
CDR3 DNA: TGTGCCAGCAGCACTGGATTCTTCCATGGCTACACCTTC

V gene: TRBV6-5
D gene: -
clone size: -
J gene: TRBJ2-3
CDR3 protein: CASSRSRIADTQYF
CDR3 DNA: TGTGCCAGCAGCAGGAGCAGGATCGCAGATACGCAGTATTTT

V gene: TRBV2
D gene: TRBD1
clone size: -
J gene: TRBJ1-2
CDR3 protein: CASSFGTGVDGYTF
CDR3 DNA: TGTGCCAGCAGTTTTGGGACAGGGGTAGATGGCTACACCTTC

V gene: TRBV6-5
D gene: TRBD2
clone size: -
J gene: TRBJ2-5
CDR3 protein: CASRPPGGETQYF
CDR3 DNA: TGTGCCAGCAGACCCCCGGGAGGGGAGACCCAGTACTTC

V gene: TRBV5-6
D gene: TRBD1
clone size: -
J gene: TRBJ1-6
CDR3 protein: CASSLGHRQGLNSPLHF
CDR3 DNA: TGTGCCAGCAGCTTGGGGCACCGACAGGGTCTTAATTCACCCCTCCACTTT

V gene: TRBV30
D gene: -
clone size: -
J gene: TRBJ1-1
CDR3 protein: CAWSVLGVGDTEAFF
CDR3 DNA: TGTGCCTGGAGTGTACTCGGGGTGGGGGACACTGAAGCTTTCTTT

V gene: TRBV19
D gene: -
clone size: -
J gene: TRBJ2-3
CDR3 protein: CASSIGPTGPPTDTQYF
CDR3 DNA: TGTGCCAGTAGTATTGGGCCCACGGGACCGCCTACAGATACGCAGTATTTT

V gene: TRBV19
D gene: TRBD1
clone size: -
J gene: TRBJ1-5
CDR3 protein: CASRDRGGQPQHF
CDR3 DNA: TGTGCCAGCAGGGACAGGGGAGGGCAGCCCCAGCATTTT

V gene: TRBV25-1
D gene: -
clone size: -
J gene: TRBJ2-3
CDR3 protein: CASSTTGLGTDTQYF
CDR3 DNA: TGTGCCAGCAGTACAACGGGCCTAGGCACAGATACGCAGTATTTT

V gene: TRBV6-5
D gene: -
clone size: once
J gene: TRBJ1-2
CDR3 protein: CASSDSYGYTF
CDR3 DNA: TGTGCCAGCAGTGACAGCTATGGCTACACCTTC

V gene: TRBV28
D gene: -
clone size: -
J gene: TRBJ1-5
CDR3 protein: CASRRLGGHNQPQHF
CDR3 DNA: TGTGCCAGCAGAAGGCTAGGGGGTCACAATCAGCCCCAGCATTTT

V gene: TRBV29-1
D gene: -
clone size: -
J gene: TRBJ2-6
CDR3 protein: CSVEVMANVLTF
CDR3 DNA: TGCAGCGTTGAGGTCATGGCCAACGTCCTGACTTTC

V gene: TRBV5-1
D gene: -
clone size: -
J gene: TRBJ1-3
CDR3 protein: CASSSTGSLGNTIYF
CDR3 DNA: TGCGCCAGCAGCTCCACAGGTTCGCTCGGAAACACCATATATTTT

V gene: TRBV2
D gene: -
clone size: -
J gene: TRBJ2-7
CDR3 protein: CASRPYVYEQYF
CDR3 DNA: TGTGCCAGCCGTCCTTATGTTTACGAGCAGTACTTC

V gene: TRBV28
D gene: -
clone size: once
J gene: TRBJ2-5
CDR3 protein: CASNPTGAETQYF
CDR3 DNA: TGTGCCAGCAACCCGACGGGGGCAGAGACCCAGTACTTC

V gene: TRBV2
D gene: -
clone size: -
J gene: TRBJ1-1
CDR3 protein: CASRRTDMNTEAFF
CDR3 DNA: TGTGCCAGCAGAAGGACAGATATGAACACTGAAGCTTTCTTT

V gene: TRBV4-2
D gene: -
clone size: -
J gene: TRBJ2-3
CDR3 protein: CATQGHDTDTQYF
CDR3 DNA: TGTGCCACTCAGGGACACGACACAGATACGCAGTATTTT

V gene: TRBV2
D gene: TRBD2
clone size: once
J gene: TRBJ2-5
CDR3 protein: CASSPPPASGVQTQYF
CDR3 DNA: TGTGCCAGCAGCCCGCCCCCCGCTAGCGGGGTCCAGACCCAGTACTTC

V gene: TRBV6-4
D gene: -
clone size: -
J gene: TRBJ2-1
CDR3 protein: CASSDLSWGASNEQFF
CDR3 DNA: TGTGCCAGCAGTGACCTCAGCTGGGGTGCCTCGAATGAGCAGTTCTTC

V gene: TRBV7-6
D gene: -
clone size: -
J gene: TRBJ1-1
CDR3 protein: CASSADSAEAFF
CDR3 DNA: TGTGCCAGCAGCGCCGACAGCGCTGAAGCTTTCTTT

V gene: TRBV30
D gene: -
clone size: -
J gene: TRBJ2-5
CDR3 protein: CAWGARLLFDQYF
CDR3 DNA: TGTGCCTGGGGGGCGCGCCTATTATTCGACCAGTACTTC